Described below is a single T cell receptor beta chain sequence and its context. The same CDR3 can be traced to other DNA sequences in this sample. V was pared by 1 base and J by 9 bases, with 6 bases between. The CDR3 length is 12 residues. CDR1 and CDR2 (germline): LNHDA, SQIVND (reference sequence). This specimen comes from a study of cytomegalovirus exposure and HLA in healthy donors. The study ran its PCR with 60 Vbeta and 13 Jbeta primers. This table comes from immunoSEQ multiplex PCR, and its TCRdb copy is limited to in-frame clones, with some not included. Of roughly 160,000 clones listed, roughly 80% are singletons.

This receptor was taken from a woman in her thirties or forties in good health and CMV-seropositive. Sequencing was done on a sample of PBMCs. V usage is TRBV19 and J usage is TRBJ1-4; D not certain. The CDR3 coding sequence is TGTGCCAGTAGTATAGGAGGGAAAAAACTGTTTTTT. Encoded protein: CASSIGGKKLFF.